The sequence of this TCR beta chain was determined in a study of T cells in Graves' hyperthyroidism and ophthalmopathy (dated by TCRdb to the late 2010s). At the level of the whole study: Peripheral blood was sampled at the time of initial diagnosis, prior to any treatment. A discovery cohort of approximately 97 patients, fewer than 50 with Graves' ophthalmopathy and about 60 with stable Graves' hyperthyroidism, was used to find distinguishing TCR V-J signatures. In addition, the study compared T-cell repertoires in thyroid tissue and in blood from several Graves' hyperthyroidism patients. After blood sampling, hyperthyroidism patients were treated with methimazole at a starting dose of 30 mg daily, and ophthalmopathy patients were treated with high-dose intravenous methylprednisolone. Whether ophthalmopathy could be predicted prospectively was tested in an independent validation cohort made up of 18 hyperthyroidism patients plus 17 patients who later progressed to ophthalmopathy. TCR Vbeta CDR3 sequencing of approximately 140 peripheral blood samples (over 40 ophthalmopathy, 75 to 80 hyperthyroidism and roughly 17 progressor patients) is reported in the paper. For training and testing, the 100 or so patients in the discovery cohort were randomly divided in a 7:3 ratio. General study outcomes and caveats: Sample size was not statistically predetermined, and investigators were not blinded to group allocation. In validation, progression to ophthalmopathy was predicted by the model with 70.59% sensitivity and under 85% specificity, a median of about 6 months before onset. Most expanded thyroid clonotypes (frequency above 0.001) were also detected in blood, a finding suggesting that blood repertoires may reflect thyroid immune responses. A 13 V-J signature model separated ophthalmopathy from stable hyperthyroidism, with nearly 90% sensitivity and 81.08% specificity in cross-validation and 80%/75% in testing.

The table lists this clonotype with a few counts. Its antigen target is currently unknown. Within one base of it there is no much larger clone, and no base qualities were kept. The TCR beta CDR3 regions were amplified from RNA transcripts. The first round of RT-PCR for the TCR CDR3 was performed with the HTBI primer set and the Qiagen OneStep RT-PCR kit. Libraries were constructed in a second round of multiplex PCR, after which size selection and purification were carried out. The libraries were sequenced on an Illumina HiSeq2000 using paired-end 100 bp reads. The paper's data handling went like this. SOAPnuke was used to process the raw data, removing reads that contained adapters or uncalled bases, had a mean Phred below 15, or lacked an exact match to the constant primer or identifier. High-quality paired reads were merged using COPE v1.2.5, and each unique nucleotide sequence was defined as a clonotype. MiTCR v1.1 was used to align clonotypes to the IMGT TRBV, TRBD and TRBJ reference segments. Analysis was restricted to V-J combinations with a frequency above 0.0001, which covered just over 98% of repertoires. The TCS score was defined as F50 (clonal expansion) divided by E x V (chaos), with BLOSUM62-based TCRdist calculated between CDR3 peptides within each V-J. Welch's t-statistics and random forest reduced several hundred V-J features to about 12, which were used in a naive Bayes classifier (R e1071). TCRdb reran the public reads through fastp at Q25 and MiXCR, keeping productive beta chains. Entries are consolidated by CDR3 protein sequence, retaining the most common genes and DNA. These V and J calls are TCRdb output, not the study's own analysis. The sample table contains around 420,000 distinct CDR3 sequences; only one count was recorded for roughly an eighth of them. 5% to 6.5% of the sample is taken by the ten largest.

A patient counted as having stable Graves' hyperthyroidism if no progression to ophthalmopathy occurred over 18 months of follow-up. Hyperthyroidism patients were newly diagnosed, with disease duration under 2 months, and aged 18 to 65 years. Any patient with an uncontrolled infection, another autoimmune disease, pregnancy or lactation was excluded. Diagnoses were established on the basis of clinical symptoms, serum thyroxine and TRAb, thyroid ultrasound, and orbital computed tomography. PBMCs were separated from roughly 10 ml of fresh peripheral blood using Ficoll-Paque density gradient centrifugation. Trizol reagent was used to extract total RNA, and RNA quality was then checked on an Agilent 2100 Bioanalyzer. CDR1 and CDR2 were assigned from the germline V gene (reference sequence) as SGHNT and YYREEE. The CDR3 holds 11 amino acids from the cysteine to the phenylalanine. The entry retains the CDR3 DNA only, 33 bases that are in frame from base 1. The V and J ends are trimmed by 0 bases and 10 bases, leaving 7 bases between them.

Here the chain combines TRBV5-4 and TRBJ1-2; a confident D gene designation cannot be given. The clonotype comes from a young woman with Graves' hyperthyroidism. Specimen: blood. CDR3 protein: CASSLGWAYTF. The bases read TGTGCCAGCAGCTTGGGGTGGGCCTACACCTTC.